The table lists the clone carrying this T cell receptor beta chain with a few counts. What it recognizes is unknown. This entry belongs to a study of response to subunit inactivated influenza vaccine. Study-wide results and limits: Each seasonal flu vaccination may recruit only limited new T cells, authors suggested.

The V and J ends lost 3 bases and 8 bases respectively, with 7 bases between them. The CDR3 is 11 amino acids. Germline-derived CDR1 and CDR2 are SEHNR and FQNEAQ (reference sequence). TCRdb analysed the RT-PCR reads with MiXCR anew, one entry per CDR3 protein. The sample carries hundreds of thousands of distinct CDR3 sequences, about 15% recorded once. This clonotype was sampled from a man between 45 and 60 years old who received an inactivated influenza vaccine. The rearrangement uses TRBV7-9 and TRBJ1-2; D is uncertain. The sample in question was PBMCs from blood, obtained around 14 days before vaccination. Here the CDR3 reads CASSFGEGYTF. The CDR3 nucleotides read TGTGCCAGCAGCTTTGGGGAGGGCTACACCTTC.